This TCR beta chain is drawn from a study of T cell repertoires in cytomegalovirus infection (dated by TCRdb to between 2018 and 2021). Describing the broader study: Recently identified HLA-C-restricted CMV epitopes, whose presentation resists viral immunomodulation, were targeted by peptide stimulations together with well-studied HLA-B-restricted epitopes. Donor HLA type was relevant to the analysis, because carriage of CMV infection together with the matching HLA type was indicated by public TCR beta signatures.

The instrument was an Illumina HiSeq 1500. TCRdb redid the processing of the public reads, applying fastp at Q25 and MiXCR, and retained in-frame beta chains. Rows matching on CDR3 protein sequence are summarized as one entry with the most common DNA and genes. This sample has fewer than 900,000 distinct CDR3 sequences in its table, and roughly 29% of those were observed once. The ten largest clonotypes hold about an eighth of the sample. General conclusions and limits of the study: In both this cohort and an independent cohort of 300 to 450 donors, the cumulative frequency of public TCR beta family members distinguished carriers of CMV infection plus the relevant HLA type. The ex vivo response was dominated by HLA-C-restricted CMV-specific TCR beta clonotypes, which also provided the single most frequent clonotype in two of eight donors.

A note on this clonotype: Its antigen target is currently unknown. No base-level quality is on record; no much larger clone is a single base apart.

Read against the paper, the sample's treatment or condition label means: in vitro stimulation with specific CMV peptide epitopes to enrich CMV-specific T cells. The germline V gene supplies CDR1 SGDLS and CDR2 YYNGEE. Germline trimming: 0 bases from V, 5 bases from J; junction bases outside gene matches: 9. The CDR3 holds 17 amino acids from the cysteine to the phenylalanine. The retained sequence is limited to the CDR3, 51 bases, with the frame set at the first base. The rearrangement combines TRBV9 with TRBJ2-2, with TRBD2 matching 8 junction bases. The sample was cultured CD8+ T cells from PBMCs, taken from culture after CMV antigen stimulation. The sequence was collected from a human donor in good health (CMV status not recorded). Some clones in this sample may be carry-over from other donors' samples. CDR3 region: CASSVDVSGEWTGELFF. The bases read TGTGCCAGCAGCGTAGACGTTAGCGGGGAGTGGACCGGGGAGCTGTTTTTT. This CDR3, with the reference TRBV9 and TRBJ2-2 proteins standing in past its ends, gives the full variable domain DSGVTQTPKHLITATGQRVTLRCSPRSGDLSVYWYQQSLDQGLQFLIQYYNGEERAKGNILERFSAQQFPDLHSELNLSSLELGDSALYFCASSVDVSGEWTGELFFGEGSRLTVL.